This T cell receptor beta chain comes out of a study of blood T cell repertoires in COVID-19. Across the study: From T cells, B-cell-depleted T cells, or PBMCs came the material, which was cDNA or gDNA.

Original processing methods: It was from reference gene primer amplification that nucleated cell counts were estimated. Only in-frame clones appear in the TCRdb table, and some are missing; sequencing was by immunoSEQ multiplex PCR. V and J calls and clone size are copied from that table; D and trimming were computed from the DNA. The table records approximately 290,000 clones, approximately 89% of them present only once. Seattle-derived patients entered the study during active infection and were followed longitudinally. Looked up from germline, CDR1 is WSHSY and CDR2 is SAAADI. The CDR3 is made up of 14 amino acids. Germline trimming cut 7 bases from V and 2 bases from J; bases unmatched to any gene: 7.

The sample was peripheral blood. The J gene is TRBJ1-1, the V gene TRBV10-2, with 7 bases that match TRBD1. The sequence was obtained from a woman aged 25 to 39 with COVID-19, enrolled during active disease. This chain's CDR3 is CASNLGQQNTEAFF. The CDR3 bases are TGCGCCAGCAACTTGGGACAGCAAAACACTGAAGCTTTCTTT.